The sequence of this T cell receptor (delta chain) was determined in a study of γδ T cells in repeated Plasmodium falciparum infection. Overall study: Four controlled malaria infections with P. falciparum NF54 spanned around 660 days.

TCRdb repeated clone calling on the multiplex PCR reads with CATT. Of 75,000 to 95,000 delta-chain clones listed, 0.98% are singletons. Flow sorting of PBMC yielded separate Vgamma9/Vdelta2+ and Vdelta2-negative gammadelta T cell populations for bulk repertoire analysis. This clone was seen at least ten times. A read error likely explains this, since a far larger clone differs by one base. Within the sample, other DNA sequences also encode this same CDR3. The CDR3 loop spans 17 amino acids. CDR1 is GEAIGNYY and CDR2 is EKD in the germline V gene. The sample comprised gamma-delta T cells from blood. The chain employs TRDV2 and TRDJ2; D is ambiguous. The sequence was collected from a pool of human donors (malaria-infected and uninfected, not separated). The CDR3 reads CACDKVGDPSRKAQLFF. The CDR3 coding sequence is TGTGCTTGTGACAAGGTGGGTGACCCAAGTAGGAAAGCACAACTCTTCTTT.